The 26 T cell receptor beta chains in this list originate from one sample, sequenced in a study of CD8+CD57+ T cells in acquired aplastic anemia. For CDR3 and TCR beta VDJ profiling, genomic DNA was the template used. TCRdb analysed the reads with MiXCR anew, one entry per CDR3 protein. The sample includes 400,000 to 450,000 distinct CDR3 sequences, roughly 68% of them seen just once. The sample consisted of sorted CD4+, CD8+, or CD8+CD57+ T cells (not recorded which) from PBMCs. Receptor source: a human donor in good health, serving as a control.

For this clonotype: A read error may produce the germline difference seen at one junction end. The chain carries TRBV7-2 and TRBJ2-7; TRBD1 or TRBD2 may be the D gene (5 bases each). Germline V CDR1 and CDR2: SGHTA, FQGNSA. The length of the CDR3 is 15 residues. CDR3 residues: CASSESPGPSYEEYF. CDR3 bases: TGTGCCAGCAGTGAGTCACCGGGACCGTCCTACGAGGAGTACTTC.

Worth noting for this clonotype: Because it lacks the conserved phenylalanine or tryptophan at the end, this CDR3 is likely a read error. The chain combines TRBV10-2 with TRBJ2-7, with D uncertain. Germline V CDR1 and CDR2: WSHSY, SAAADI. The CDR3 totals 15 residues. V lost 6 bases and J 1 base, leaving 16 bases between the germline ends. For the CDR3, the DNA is TGCGCCAGCAGGCTGGAGACCCGAGTATCCTACGAGCAGTACCTC. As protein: CASRLETRVSYEQYL.

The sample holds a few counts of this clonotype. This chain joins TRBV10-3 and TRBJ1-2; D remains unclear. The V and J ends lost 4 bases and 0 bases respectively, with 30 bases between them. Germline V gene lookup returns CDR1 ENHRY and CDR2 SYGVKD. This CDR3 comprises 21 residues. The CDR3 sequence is CAISVPFRVAIFLCANYGYTF. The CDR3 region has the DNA TGTGCCATCAGTGTCCCTTTTAGAGTGGCTATATTCTTATGTGCTAACTATGGCTACACCTTC.

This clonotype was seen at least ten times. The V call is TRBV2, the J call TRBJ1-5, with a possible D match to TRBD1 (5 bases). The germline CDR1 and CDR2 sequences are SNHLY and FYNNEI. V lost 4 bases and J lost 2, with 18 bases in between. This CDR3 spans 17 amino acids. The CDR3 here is CASSAAGTTARNQPQHF. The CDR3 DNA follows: TGTGCCAGCAGTGCAGCCGGGACGACAGCCCGCAATCAGCCCCAGCATTTT.

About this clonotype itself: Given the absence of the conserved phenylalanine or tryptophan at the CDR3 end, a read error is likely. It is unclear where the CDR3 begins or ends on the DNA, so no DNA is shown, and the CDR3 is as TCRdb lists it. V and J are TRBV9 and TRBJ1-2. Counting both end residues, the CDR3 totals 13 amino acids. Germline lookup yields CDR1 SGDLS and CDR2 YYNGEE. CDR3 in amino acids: CASSVVAGLAAEL.

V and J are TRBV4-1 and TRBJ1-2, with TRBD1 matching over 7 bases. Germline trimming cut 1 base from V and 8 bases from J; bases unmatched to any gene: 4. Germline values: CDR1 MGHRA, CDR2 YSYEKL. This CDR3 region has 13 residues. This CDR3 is CASSQGTGWGYTF. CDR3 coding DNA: TGCGCCAGCAGCCAAGGGACAGGATGGGGCTACACCTTC.

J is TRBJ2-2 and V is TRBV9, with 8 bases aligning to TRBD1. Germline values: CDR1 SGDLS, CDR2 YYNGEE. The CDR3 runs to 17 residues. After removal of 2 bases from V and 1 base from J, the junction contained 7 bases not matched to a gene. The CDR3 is CASSVRGTGGNTGELFF. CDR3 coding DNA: TGTGCCAGCAGCGTGCGCGGGACAGGAGGGAACACCGGGGAGCTGTTTTTT.

CDR3 in DNA: TGTGCCAGCAGCCCCAAACTTCGCGGGGGACCCATCACAGATACGCAGTATTTT. Encoded protein: CASSPKLRGGPITDTQYF. The chain couples TRBV7-2 to TRBJ2-3, with 7 bases aligning to TRBD2. CDR1 is SGHTA and CDR2 is FQGNSA in the germline V gene. The CDR3 has 18 residues. V shed 5 bases and J 2 bases; nucleotides not matched to a gene: 16.

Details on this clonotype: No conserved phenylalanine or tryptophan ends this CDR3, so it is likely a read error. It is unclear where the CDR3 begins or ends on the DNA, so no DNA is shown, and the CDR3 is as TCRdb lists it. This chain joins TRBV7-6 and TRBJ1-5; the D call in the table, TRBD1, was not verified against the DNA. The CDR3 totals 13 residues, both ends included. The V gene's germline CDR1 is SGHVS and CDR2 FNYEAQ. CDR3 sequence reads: CASSFHSRQAAEL.

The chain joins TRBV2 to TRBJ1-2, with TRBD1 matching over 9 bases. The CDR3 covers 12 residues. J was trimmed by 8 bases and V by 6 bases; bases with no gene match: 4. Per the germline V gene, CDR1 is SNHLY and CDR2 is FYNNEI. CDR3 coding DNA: TGTGCCAGCAGGAGGGACAGGGACGGCTACACCTTC. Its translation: CASRRDRDGYTF.

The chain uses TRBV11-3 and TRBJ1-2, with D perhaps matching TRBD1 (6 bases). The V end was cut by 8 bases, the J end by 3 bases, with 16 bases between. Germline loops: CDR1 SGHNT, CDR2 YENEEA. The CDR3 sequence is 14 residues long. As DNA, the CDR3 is TGTGCCAGCGGCCAGGGGAGAGGGGACTATGGCTACACCTTC. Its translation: CASGQGRGDYGYTF. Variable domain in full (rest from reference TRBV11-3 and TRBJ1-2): EAGVVQSPRYKIIEKKQPVAFWCNPISGHNTLYWYLQNLGQGPELLIRYENEEAVDDSQLPKDRFSAERLKGVDSTLKIQPAELGDSAVYLCASGQGRGDYGYTFGSGTRLTVV.

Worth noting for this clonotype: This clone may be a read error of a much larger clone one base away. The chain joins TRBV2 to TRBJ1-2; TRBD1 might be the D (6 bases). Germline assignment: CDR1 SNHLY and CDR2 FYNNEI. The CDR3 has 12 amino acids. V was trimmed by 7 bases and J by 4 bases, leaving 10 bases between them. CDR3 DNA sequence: TGTGCCAGCAATTACAGGGCCTATGGCTACACCTTC. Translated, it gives CASNYRAYGYTF.

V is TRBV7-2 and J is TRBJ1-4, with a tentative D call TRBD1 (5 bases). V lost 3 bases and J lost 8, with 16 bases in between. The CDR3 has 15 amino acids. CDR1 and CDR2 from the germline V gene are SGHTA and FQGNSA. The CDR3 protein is CASSFSSGLSEKLFF. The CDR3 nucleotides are TGTGCCAGCAGCTTTTCGTCAGGGTTAAGCGAAAAACTGTTTTTT.

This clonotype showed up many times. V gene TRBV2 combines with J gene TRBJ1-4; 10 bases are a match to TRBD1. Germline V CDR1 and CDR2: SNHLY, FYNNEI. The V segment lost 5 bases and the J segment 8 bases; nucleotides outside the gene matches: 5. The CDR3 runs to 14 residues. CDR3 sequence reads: CASSLTGGLEKLFF. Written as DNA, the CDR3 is TGTGCCAGCAGTTTGACAGGGGGCTTGGAAAAACTGTTTTTT.

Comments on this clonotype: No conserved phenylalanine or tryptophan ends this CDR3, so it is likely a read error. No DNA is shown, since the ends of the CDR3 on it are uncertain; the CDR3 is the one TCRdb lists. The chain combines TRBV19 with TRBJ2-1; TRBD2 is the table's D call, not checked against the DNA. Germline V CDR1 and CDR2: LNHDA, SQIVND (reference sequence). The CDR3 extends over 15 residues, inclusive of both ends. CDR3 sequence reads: CASSHGATGAANTFY.

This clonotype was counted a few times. The DNA for the CDR3 is TGTGCCAGCAGCTCCCTGGACAGGGGGGTAGCCAAAAACATTCAGTACTTC. Translating it yields CASSSLDRGVAKNIQYF. The V call is TRBV14, the J call TRBJ2-4; 10 bases align to TRBD1. This CDR3 region has 17 residues. V shed 5 bases, J shed 0 bases, and the junction held 7 bases outside the gene matches. Germline lookup yields CDR1 SGHDN and CDR2 FVKESK.

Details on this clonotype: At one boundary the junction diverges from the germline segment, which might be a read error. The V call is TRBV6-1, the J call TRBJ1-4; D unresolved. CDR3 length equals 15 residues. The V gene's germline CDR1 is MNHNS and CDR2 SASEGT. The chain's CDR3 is CASRAIQATNENLFF. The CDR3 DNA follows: TGTGCCAGCAGGGCAATTCAGGCAACTAATGAAAACCTGTTTTTT.

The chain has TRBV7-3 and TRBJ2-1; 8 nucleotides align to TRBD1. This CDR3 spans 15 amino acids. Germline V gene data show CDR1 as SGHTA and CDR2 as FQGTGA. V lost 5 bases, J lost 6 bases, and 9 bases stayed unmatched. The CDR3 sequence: CASSTSRTGRNEQFF. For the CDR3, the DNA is TGTGCCAGCAGCACTTCGCGGACAGGGCGCAATGAGCAGTTCTTC.

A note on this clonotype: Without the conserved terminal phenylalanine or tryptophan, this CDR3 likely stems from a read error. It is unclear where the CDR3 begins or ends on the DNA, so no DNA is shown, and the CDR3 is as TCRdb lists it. CDR3: CASSPCGETQET. The rearrangement links TRBV7-7 to TRBJ2-5. The CDR3 length is 12 residues, termini included. Germline CDR1 SSHAT, CDR2 FNYEAQ (reference sequence).

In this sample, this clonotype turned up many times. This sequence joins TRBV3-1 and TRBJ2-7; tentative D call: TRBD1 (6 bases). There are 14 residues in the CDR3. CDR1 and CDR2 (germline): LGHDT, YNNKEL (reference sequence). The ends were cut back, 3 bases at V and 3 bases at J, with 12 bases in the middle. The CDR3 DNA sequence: TGTGCCAGCAGCCATGAGGGACACCTCTACGAGCAGTACTTC. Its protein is CASSHEGHLYEQYF.

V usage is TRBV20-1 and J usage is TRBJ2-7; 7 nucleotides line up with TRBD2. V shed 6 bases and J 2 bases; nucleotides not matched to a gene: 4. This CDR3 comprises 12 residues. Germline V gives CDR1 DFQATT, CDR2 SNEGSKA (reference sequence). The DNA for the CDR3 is TGCAGTGCAACCAGCGGGACCTACGAGCAGTACTTC. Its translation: CSATSGTYEQYF.

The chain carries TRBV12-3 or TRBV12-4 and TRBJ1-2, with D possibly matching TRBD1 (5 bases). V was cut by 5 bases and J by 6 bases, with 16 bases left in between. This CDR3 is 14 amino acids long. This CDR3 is CASSLTAGKDGYTF. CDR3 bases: TGTGCCAGCAGTCTGACAGCGGGAAAGGATGGCTACACCTTC.

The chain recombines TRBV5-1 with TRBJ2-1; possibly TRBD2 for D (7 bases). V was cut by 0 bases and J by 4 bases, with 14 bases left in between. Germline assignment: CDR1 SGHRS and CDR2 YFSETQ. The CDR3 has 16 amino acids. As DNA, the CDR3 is TGCGCCAGCAGCTTGGTGCGTGGGGGGGCATACAATGAGCAGTTCTTC. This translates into CASSLVRGGAYNEQFF.

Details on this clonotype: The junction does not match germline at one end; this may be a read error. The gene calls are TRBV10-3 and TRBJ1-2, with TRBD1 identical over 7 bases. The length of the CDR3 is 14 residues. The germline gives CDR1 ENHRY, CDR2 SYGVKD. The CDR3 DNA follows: TGTGCCATCAGTGAACCCGACAGGGACTATGCCTACACCTTC. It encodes CAISEPDRDYAYTF.

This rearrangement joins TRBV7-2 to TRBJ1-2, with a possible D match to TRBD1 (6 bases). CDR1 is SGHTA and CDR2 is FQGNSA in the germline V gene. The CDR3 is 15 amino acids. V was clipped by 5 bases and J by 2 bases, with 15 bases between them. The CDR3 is CASSEGKGDNYGYTF. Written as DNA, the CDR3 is TGTGCCAGCAGCGAAGGTAAGGGGGACAACTATGGCTACACCTTC.

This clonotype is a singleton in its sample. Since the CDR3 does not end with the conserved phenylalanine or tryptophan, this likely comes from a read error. The CDR3 DNA is TGTGCCATCAGTGACGGCACGAGTACTGCGTATGACTACACCAAC. Protein sequence: CAISDGTSTAYDYTN. The rearrangement joins TRBV10-3 to TRBJ1-2; D not certain. This CDR3 has 15 residues. Germline V gene sequence: CDR1 ENHRY, CDR2 SYGVKD.